The present T cell receptor (beta chain) was sequenced within a study of CD8 T cells in ankylosing spondylitis. Overall study results and limits: Reports of some motif variants in reactive arthritis synovial fluid and blood predate this one.

MiXCR, run by TCRdb on the 5' RACE reads, gives a single entry per CDR3 protein. The profile shows 200,000 to 300,000 distinct CDR3 sequences, less than 10% of them singletons. Germline CDR1 is DFQATT and CDR2 is SNEGSKA (reference sequence). V was cut by 6 bases and J by 0 bases, with 15 bases left in between. The CDR3 loop spans 15 amino acids. This clonotype has a count of ten or more. The antigen is not known. The source of this sequence is a male donor with ankylosing spondylitis or in good health (not recorded which). The chain is built from TRBV20-1 and TRBJ2-1; weak D call: TRBD2 (5 bases). Sequencing was performed on blood, either unsorted or a sorted T cell fraction (not recorded which). CDR3 coding DNA: TGCAGTGCCCAACGGACTGGAATCTCCTACAATGAGCAGTTCTTC. The encoded protein is CSAQRTGISYNEQFF.